The sequence of this T cell receptor (beta chain) was determined in a study of CXCR3-negative and CXCR3-positive naive CD8 T cells. Overall study findings and caveats: Hydrophobicity of TRB CDR3s was greater in CXCR3-positive naive cells than in CXCR3-negative naive cells.

Comments on this clonotype: Its antigen is still unknown.

CDR1 is DFQATT and CDR2 is SNEGSKA in the germline V gene (reference sequence). The CDR3 contains 15 residues. UMI labels and 5' RACE were used to prepare the TRB cDNA libraries. For each CDR3 protein, TCRdb gives one entry from its re-call of the 5' RACE reads, without DNA. This sample's table reports over 95,000 distinct CDR3 sequences. This sequence joins TRBV20-1 and TRBJ2-1; the TCRdb call, TRBD2, lacks DNA for checking. The clonotype comes from a human donor in good health. Some clones in this sample may be carry-over from other donors' samples. Input material: naive CXCR3+ CD8+ T cells from blood. Subset given: CD45RO-CCR7+CD27+CD95- naive CD8+ T cells expressing CXCR3 (TNR3+). The CDR3 reads CSARSDFGSYNEQFF.